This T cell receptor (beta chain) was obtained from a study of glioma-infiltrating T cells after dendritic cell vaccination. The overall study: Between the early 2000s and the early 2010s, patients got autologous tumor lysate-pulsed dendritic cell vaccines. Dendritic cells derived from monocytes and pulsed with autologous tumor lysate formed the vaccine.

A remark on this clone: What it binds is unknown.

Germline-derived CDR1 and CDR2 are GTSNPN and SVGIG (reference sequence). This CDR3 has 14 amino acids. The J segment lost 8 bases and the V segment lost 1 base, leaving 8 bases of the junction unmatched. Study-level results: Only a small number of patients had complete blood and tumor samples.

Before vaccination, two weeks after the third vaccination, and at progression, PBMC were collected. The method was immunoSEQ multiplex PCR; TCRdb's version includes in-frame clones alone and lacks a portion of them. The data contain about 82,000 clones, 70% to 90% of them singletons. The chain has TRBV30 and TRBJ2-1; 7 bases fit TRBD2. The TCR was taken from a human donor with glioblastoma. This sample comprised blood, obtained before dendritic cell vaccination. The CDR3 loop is CAWSGRGSVDEQFF. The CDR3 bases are TGTGCCTGGAGTGGGCGGGGGTCTGTGGATGAGCAGTTCTTC.